By proportion, the clone carrying this T cell receptor (beta chain) is medium-sized. Its antigen is still unknown. Germline V lookup: CDR1 MNHNS, CDR2 SASEGT. Trimming pared 8 bases from V and 11 bases from J, leaving 16 bases between. The CDR3 runs 13 residues. Peripheral blood genomic DNA, not sorted cells or RNA, was the template. TRB rearrangements spanning V, D and J were amplified using mixed TRB-A/B primers. TCRdb recomputed calls from the multiplex PCR reads with MiXCR, one row per CDR3 protein. The sample has under 2,500 distinct CDR3 sequences, roughly a quarter seen once. This record belongs to a study of T cell repertoires in aging, cancer and after chemotherapy. Study background: Six age groups, ranging from 30 or younger to 70 or older, included the donors. Repeat sampling of healthy donors over several months to years showed clear clonal overlap. General study points: Healthy donors lost TCR diversity with age mainly through richness, cancer patients through richness and evenness.

The sequenced material came from blood. The receptor comes from a human donor in good health. V usage is TRBV6-1 and J usage is TRBJ1-6; no firm D call. The chain's CDR3 is CASLEARGAPLHF. As DNA, the CDR3 is TGTGCCAGCTTGGAAGCTCGGGGAGCACCCCTCCACTTT.